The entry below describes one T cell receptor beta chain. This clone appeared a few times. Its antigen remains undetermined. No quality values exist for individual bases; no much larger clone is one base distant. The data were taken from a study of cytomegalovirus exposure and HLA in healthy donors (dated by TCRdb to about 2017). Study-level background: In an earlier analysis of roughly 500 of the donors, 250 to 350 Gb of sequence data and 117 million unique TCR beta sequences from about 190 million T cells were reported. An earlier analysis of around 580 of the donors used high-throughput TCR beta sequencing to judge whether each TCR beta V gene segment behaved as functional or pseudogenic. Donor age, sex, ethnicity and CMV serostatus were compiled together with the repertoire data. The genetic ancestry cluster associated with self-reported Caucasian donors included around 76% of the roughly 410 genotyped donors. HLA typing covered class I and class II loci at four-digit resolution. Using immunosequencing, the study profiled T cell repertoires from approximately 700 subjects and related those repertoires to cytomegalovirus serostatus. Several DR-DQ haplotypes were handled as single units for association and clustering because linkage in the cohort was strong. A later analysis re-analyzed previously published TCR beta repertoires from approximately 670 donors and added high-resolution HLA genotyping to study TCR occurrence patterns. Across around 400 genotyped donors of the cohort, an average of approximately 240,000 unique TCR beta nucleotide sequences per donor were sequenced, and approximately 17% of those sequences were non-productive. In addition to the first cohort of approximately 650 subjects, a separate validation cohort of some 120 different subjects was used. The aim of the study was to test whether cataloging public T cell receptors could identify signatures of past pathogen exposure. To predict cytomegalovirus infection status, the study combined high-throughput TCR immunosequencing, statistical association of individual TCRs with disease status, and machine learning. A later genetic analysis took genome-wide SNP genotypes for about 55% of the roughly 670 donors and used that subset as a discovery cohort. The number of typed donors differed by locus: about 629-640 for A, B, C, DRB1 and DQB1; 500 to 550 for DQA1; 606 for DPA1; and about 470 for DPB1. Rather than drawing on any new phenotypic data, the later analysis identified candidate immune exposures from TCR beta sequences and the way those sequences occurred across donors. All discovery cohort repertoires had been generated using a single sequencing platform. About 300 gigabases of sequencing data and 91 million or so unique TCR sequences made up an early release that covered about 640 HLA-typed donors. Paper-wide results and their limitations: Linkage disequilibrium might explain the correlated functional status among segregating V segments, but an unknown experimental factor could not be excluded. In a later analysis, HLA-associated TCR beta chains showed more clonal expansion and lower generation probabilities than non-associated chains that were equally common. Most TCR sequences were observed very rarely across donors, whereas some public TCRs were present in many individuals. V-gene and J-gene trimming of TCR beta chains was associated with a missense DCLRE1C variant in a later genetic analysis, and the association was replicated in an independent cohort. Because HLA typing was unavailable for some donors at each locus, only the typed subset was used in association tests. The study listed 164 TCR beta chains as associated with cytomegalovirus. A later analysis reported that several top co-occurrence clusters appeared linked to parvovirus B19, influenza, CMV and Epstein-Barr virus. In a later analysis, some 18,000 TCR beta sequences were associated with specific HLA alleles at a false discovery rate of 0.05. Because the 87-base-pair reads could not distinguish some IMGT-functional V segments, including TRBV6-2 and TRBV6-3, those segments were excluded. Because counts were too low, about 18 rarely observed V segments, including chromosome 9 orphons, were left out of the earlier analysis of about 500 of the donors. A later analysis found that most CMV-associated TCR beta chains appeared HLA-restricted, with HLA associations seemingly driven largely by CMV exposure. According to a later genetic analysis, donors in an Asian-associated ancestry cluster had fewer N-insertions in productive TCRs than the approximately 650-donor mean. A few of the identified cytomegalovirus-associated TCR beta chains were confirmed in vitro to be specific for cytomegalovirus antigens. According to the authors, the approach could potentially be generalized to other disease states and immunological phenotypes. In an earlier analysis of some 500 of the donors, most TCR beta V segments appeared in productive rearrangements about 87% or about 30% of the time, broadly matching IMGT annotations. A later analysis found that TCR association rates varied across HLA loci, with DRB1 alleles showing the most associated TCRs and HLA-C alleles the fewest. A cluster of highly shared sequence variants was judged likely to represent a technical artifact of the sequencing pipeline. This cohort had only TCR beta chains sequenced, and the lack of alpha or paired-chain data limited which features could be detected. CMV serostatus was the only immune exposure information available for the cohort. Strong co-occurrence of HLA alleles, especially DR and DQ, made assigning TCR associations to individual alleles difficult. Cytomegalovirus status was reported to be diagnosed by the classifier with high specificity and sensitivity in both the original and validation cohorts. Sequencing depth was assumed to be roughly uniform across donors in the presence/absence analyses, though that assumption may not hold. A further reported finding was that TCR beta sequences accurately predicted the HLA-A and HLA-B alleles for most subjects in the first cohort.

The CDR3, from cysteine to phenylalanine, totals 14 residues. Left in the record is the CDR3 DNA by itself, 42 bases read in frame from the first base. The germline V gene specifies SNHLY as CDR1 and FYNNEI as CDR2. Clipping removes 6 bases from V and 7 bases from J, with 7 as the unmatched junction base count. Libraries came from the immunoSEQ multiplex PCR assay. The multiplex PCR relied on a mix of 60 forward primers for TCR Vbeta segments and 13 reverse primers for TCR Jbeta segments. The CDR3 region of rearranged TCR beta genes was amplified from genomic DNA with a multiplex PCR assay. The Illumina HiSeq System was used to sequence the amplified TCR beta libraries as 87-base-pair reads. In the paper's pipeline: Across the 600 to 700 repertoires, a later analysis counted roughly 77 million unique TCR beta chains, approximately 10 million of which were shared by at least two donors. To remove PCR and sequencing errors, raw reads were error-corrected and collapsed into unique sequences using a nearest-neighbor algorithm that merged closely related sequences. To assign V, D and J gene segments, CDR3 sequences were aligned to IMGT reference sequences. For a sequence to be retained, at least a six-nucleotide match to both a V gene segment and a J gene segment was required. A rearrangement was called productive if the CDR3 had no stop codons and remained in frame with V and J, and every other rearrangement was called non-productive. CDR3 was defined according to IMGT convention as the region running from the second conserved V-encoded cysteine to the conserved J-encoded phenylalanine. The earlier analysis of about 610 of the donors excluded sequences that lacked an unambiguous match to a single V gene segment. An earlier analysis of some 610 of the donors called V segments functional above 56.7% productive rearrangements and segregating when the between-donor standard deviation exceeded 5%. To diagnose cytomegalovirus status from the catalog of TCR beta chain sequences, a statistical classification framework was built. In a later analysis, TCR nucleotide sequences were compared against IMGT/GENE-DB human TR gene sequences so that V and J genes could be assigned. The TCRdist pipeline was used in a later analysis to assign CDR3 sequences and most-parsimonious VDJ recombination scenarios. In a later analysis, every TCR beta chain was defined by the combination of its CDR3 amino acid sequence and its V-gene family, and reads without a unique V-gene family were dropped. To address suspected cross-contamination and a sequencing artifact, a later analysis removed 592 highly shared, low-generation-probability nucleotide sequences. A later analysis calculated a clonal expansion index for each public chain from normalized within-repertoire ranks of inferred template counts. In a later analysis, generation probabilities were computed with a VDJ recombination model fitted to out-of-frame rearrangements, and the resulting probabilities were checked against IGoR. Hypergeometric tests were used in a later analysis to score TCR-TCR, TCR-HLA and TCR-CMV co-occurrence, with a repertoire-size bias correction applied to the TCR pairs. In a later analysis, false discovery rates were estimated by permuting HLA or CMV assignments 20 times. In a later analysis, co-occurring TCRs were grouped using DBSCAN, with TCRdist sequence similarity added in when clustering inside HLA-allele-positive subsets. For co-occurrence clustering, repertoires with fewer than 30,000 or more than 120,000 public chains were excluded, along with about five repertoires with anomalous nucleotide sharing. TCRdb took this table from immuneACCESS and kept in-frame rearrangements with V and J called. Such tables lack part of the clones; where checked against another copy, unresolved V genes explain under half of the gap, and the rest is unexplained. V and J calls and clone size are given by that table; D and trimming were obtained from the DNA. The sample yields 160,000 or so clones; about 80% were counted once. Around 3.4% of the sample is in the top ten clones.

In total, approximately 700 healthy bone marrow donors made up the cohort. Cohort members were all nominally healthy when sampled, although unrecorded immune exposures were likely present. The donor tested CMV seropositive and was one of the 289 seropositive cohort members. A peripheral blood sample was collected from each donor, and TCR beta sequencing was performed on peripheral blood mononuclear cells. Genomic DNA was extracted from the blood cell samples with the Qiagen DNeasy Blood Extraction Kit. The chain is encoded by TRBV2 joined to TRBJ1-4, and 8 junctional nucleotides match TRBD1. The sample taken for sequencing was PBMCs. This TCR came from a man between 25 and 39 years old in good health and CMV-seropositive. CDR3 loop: CASRAGGGGEKLFF. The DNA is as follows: TGTGCCAGCAGAGCAGGGGGCGGGGGTGAAAAACTGTTTTTT.